This TCR beta chain came from a study of OX40 agonist ivuxolimab in advanced cancers. This clone was detected a few times. The germline gives CDR1 SGHTA, CDR2 FQGNSA. CDR3 size: 14 residues. Trimming took 4 bases from V and 6 from J, leaving 13 bases between them. Sequencing used immunoSEQ multiplex PCR; TCRdb keeps in-frame clones, though not all of them. This sample has about 64,000 clones, with about 85% found just once. The V call is TRBV7-2, the J call TRBJ2-1; D could derive from TRBD1 or TRBD2 (5 bases each). The source is an adult with an advanced solid tumor such as melanoma, head and neck, liver or kidney cancer. The sequenced sample was CD4+ or CD8+ T cells sorted from blood, obtained in a trial of the OX40 agonist ivuxolimab. DNA for the CDR3: TGTGCCAGCAGCTCCTCTGTTGGGGGCAATGAGCAGTTCTTC. It translates to CASSSSVGGNEQFF.